The rows below give T cell receptor beta chains drawn from one sample of a study of cytomegalovirus exposure and HLA in healthy donors. The assay was immunoSEQ multiplex PCR, and TCRdb's table has in-frame clones only and misses some. This sample yields about 200,000 clones, of which around 77% are seen a single time; just under 3% belongs to the top ten. Source material: PBMCs. These receptors all come from a young woman in good health and CMV-seronegative. The CDR3 runs from the conserved cysteine through the conserved F or W. D genes are given only for firm matches. Clone size is shown for a subset of rows, as once, few, many or a class of expanded clone.

abundance: NA; d_gene: NA; v_gene: TRBV11-2; len: 13; j_gene: TRBJ2-3; CDR3aa: CASSLAGTDTQYF; CDR3nt: TGTGCCAGCAGCTTAGCGGGCACAGATACGCAGTATTTT
abundance: NA; d_gene: NA; v_gene: TRBV7-9; len: 12; j_gene: TRBJ2-7; CDR3aa: CASSLGGGEQYF; CDR3nt: TGTGCCAGCAGCTTAGGGGGCGGCGAGCAGTACTTC
abundance: NA; d_gene: NA; v_gene: TRBV28; len: 15; j_gene: TRBJ2-7; CDR3aa: CASSSNRVWGYEQYF; CDR3nt: TGTGCCAGCAGTTCGAACAGGGTTTGGGGCTACGAGCAGTACTTC
abundance: NA; d_gene: NA; v_gene: TRBV7-3; len: 15; j_gene: TRBJ1-1; CDR3aa: CASSLTLAVNTEAFF; CDR3nt: TGTGCCAGCAGCTTAACGTTAGCGGTGAACACTGAAGCTTTCTTT
abundance: NA; d_gene: NA; v_gene: TRBV5-6; len: 14; j_gene: TRBJ1-1; CDR3aa: CASSYDRLNTEAFF; CDR3nt: TGTGCCAGCAGCTACGACAGGTTGAACACTGAAGCTTTCTTT
abundance: NA; d_gene: TRBD1; v_gene: TRBV11-2; len: 17; j_gene: TRBJ1-4; CDR3aa: CASSLGRPGQTNEKLFF; CDR3nt: TGTGCCAGCAGCTTAGGGAGACCGGGACAGACTAATGAAAAACTGTTTTTT
abundance: few; d_gene: TRBD1; v_gene: TRBV11-2; len: 15; j_gene: TRBJ2-7; CDR3aa: CASSFDPQGSYEQYF; CDR3nt: TGTGCCAGCAGCTTTGACCCACAGGGGTCCTACGAGCAGTACTTC
abundance: NA; d_gene: TRBD2; v_gene: TRBV10-1; len: 19; j_gene: TRBJ2-7; CDR3aa: CASSEPHRVYSGTRYEQYF; CDR3nt: TGCGCCAGCAGTGAGCCCCACCGTGTTTACAGCGGGACCCGCTACGAGCAGTACTTC
abundance: NA; d_gene: NA; v_gene: TRBV7-8; len: 14; j_gene: TRBJ1-2; CDR3aa: CASSPGAFNYGYTF; CDR3nt: TGTGCCAGCAGCCCGGGAGCTTTCAACTATGGCTACACCTTC
abundance: NA; d_gene: TRBD1; v_gene: TRBV6-1; len: 13; j_gene: TRBJ1-5; CDR3aa: CASRSQGDQPQHF; CDR3nt: TGTGCCAGCAGAAGCCAGGGGGATCAGCCCCAGCATTTT
abundance: once; d_gene: NA; v_gene: TRBV30; len: 12; j_gene: TRBJ1-1; CDR3aa: CAWSPGLAEAFF; CDR3nt: TGTGCCTGGAGCCCAGGGCTCGCTGAAGCTTTCTTT
abundance: NA; d_gene: NA; v_gene: TRBV6-4; len: 15; j_gene: TRBJ2-1; CDR3aa: CASSKGHPRDNEQFF; CDR3nt: TGTGCCAGCAGCAAGGGACATCCAAGGGACAATGAGCAGTTCTTC
abundance: NA; d_gene: NA; v_gene: TRBV4-2; len: 15; j_gene: TRBJ1-1; CDR3aa: CASSQVREGLPEAFF; CDR3nt: TGTGCCAGCAGCCAAGTGAGGGAGGGACTTCCTGAAGCTTTCTTT
abundance: NA; d_gene: TRBD2; v_gene: TRBV29-1; len: 17; j_gene: TRBJ2-1; CDR3aa: CSVELPRTSGGGDEQFF; CDR3nt: TGCAGCGTTGAATTACCCCGGACTAGCGGGGGAGGGGATGAGCAGTTCTTC
abundance: once; d_gene: NA; v_gene: TRBV5-1; len: 12; j_gene: TRBJ2-5; CDR3aa: CASSLRQETQYF; CDR3nt: TGCGCCAGCAGCCTACGACAAGAGACCCAGTACTTC
abundance: NA; d_gene: NA; v_gene: TRBV4-2; len: 13; j_gene: TRBJ2-1; CDR3aa: CASSQDRGYEQFF; CDR3nt: TGTGCCAGCAGCCAAGACAGGGGATATGAGCAGTTCTTC
abundance: NA; d_gene: TRBD2; v_gene: TRBV2; len: 15; j_gene: TRBJ2-2; CDR3aa: CASSRLAGVTGELFF; CDR3nt: TGTGCCAGCAGTCGACTAGCGGGGGTGACCGGGGAGCTGTTTTTT
abundance: NA; d_gene: TRBD1; v_gene: TRBV7-8; len: 15; j_gene: TRBJ1-4; CDR3aa: CASSTWTGRNEKLFF; CDR3nt: TGTGCCAGCAGCACTTGGACAGGGAGAAATGAAAAACTGTTTTTT
abundance: NA; d_gene: NA; v_gene: TRBV7-3; len: 15; j_gene: TRBJ1-6; CDR3aa: CASSLKAGENSPLHF; CDR3nt: TGTGCCAGCAGCTTAAAAGCAGGCGAGAATTCACCCCTCCACTTT
abundance: NA; d_gene: TRBD2; v_gene: TRBV5-1; len: 14; j_gene: TRBJ2-1; CDR3aa: CASSLALAGNEQFF; CDR3nt: TGCGCCAGCAGCTTGGCACTAGCGGGCAATGAGCAGTTCTTC
abundance: NA; d_gene: TRBD1; v_gene: TRBV2; len: 14; j_gene: TRBJ1-4; CDR3aa: CASSEGDSNEKLFF; CDR3nt: TGTGCCAGCAGTGAAGGGGACAGTAATGAAAAACTGTTTTTT
abundance: NA; d_gene: TRBD1; v_gene: TRBV7-8; len: 15; j_gene: TRBJ2-1; CDR3aa: CASSLSRQGGNEQFF; CDR3nt: TGTGCCAGCAGCTTAAGTCGACAGGGGGGGAATGAGCAGTTCTTC
abundance: once; d_gene: TRBD1; v_gene: TRBV13; len: 14; j_gene: TRBJ1-1; CDR3aa: CASSRDRGTTEAFF; CDR3nt: TGTGCCAGCAGCCGGGACAGGGGGACCACTGAAGCTTTCTTT
abundance: NA; d_gene: NA; v_gene: TRBV18; len: 19; j_gene: TRBJ2-6; CDR3aa: CASSPRTASTRSGANVLTF; CDR3nt: TGTGCCAGCTCACCTAGGACAGCCTCAACCCGCTCTGGGGCCAACGTCCTGACTTTC
abundance: NA; d_gene: NA; v_gene: TRBV4-2; len: 14; j_gene: TRBJ2-3; CDR3aa: CASSRGEVTDTQYF; CDR3nt: TGTGCCAGCAGCCGGGGGGAGGTCACAGATACGCAGTATTTT
abundance: NA; d_gene: NA; v_gene: TRBV30; len: 13; j_gene: TRBJ1-1; CDR3aa: CAQSTGGNTEAFF; CDR3nt: TGTGCCCAATCGACTGGGGGCAACACTGAAGCTTTCTTT
abundance: NA; d_gene: TRBD2; v_gene: TRBV6-6; len: 15; j_gene: TRBJ2-7; CDR3aa: CASSWGAGGPREQYF; CDR3nt: TGTGCCAGCAGTTGGGGAGCGGGAGGGCCCAGGGAGCAGTACTTC
abundance: NA; d_gene: TRBD2; v_gene: TRBV4-2; len: 16; j_gene: TRBJ2-5; CDR3aa: CASILSLAGGEETQYF; CDR3nt: TGTGCCAGCATCCTGTCCCTAGCGGGGGGCGAAGAGACCCAGTACTTC
abundance: NA; d_gene: TRBD1; v_gene: TRBV5-1; len: 14; j_gene: TRBJ1-5; CDR3aa: CASSPTGGGQPQHF; CDR3nt: TGCGCCAGCAGCCCGACAGGGGGAGGTCAGCCCCAGCATTTT
abundance: NA; d_gene: NA; v_gene: TRBV28; len: 16; j_gene: TRBJ1-4; CDR3aa: CASSLKRQATNEKLFF; CDR3nt: TGTGCCAGCAGCCTCAAAAGACAGGCAACTAATGAAAAACTGTTTTTT
abundance: once; d_gene: NA; v_gene: TRBV5-1; len: 15; j_gene: TRBJ1-1; CDR3aa: CASSFGRGSNTEAFF; CDR3nt: TGCGCCAGCAGCTTCGGAAGGGGGTCGAACACTGAAGCTTTCTTT
abundance: NA; d_gene: NA; v_gene: TRBV13; len: 13; j_gene: TRBJ1-1; CDR3aa: CATGGAGNTEAFF; CDR3nt: TGTGCCACCGGGGGGGCAGGAAACACTGAAGCTTTCTTT
abundance: NA; d_gene: TRBD2; v_gene: TRBV28; len: 15; j_gene: TRBJ2-2; CDR3aa: CASRITSGRFLELFF; CDR3nt: TGTGCCAGCAGAATCACTAGCGGGAGATTTTTGGAGCTGTTTTTT
abundance: NA; d_gene: NA; v_gene: TRBV27; len: 13; j_gene: TRBJ2-5; CDR3aa: CASREGGGETQYF; CDR3nt: TGTGCCAGTCGAGAGGGCGGCGGGGAGACCCAGTACTTC
abundance: NA; d_gene: TRBD2; v_gene: TRBV27; len: 18; j_gene: TRBJ2-3; CDR3aa: CASSFRLAGNPSTDTQYF; CDR3nt: TGTGCCAGCAGTTTCCGACTAGCGGGGAACCCTAGCACAGATACGCAGTATTTT
abundance: NA; d_gene: NA; v_gene: TRBV4-1; len: 15; j_gene: TRBJ1-5; CDR3aa: CASSQDRAGVQPQHF; CDR3nt: TGCGCCAGCAGCCAAGATAGGGCAGGGGTTCAGCCCCAGCATTTT
abundance: NA; d_gene: TRBD2; v_gene: TRBV28; len: 13; j_gene: TRBJ2-7; CDR3aa: CASLGGGRYEQYF; CDR3nt: TGTGCCAGCTTGGGCGGGGGACGCTACGAGCAGTACTTC
abundance: NA; d_gene: TRBD1; v_gene: TRBV6-1; len: 14; j_gene: TRBJ1-2; CDR3aa: CASRPGQGALRYPF; CDR3nt: TGTGCCAGCAGGCCGGGACAGGGGGCGTTAAGGTACCCCTTC
abundance: few; d_gene: TRBD1; v_gene: TRBV2; len: 13; j_gene: TRBJ1-2; CDR3aa: CAPRGRAAYGYTF; CDR3nt: TGTGCCCCCAGGGGGCGGGCGGCCTATGGCTACACCTTC
abundance: NA; d_gene: TRBD2; v_gene: TRBV6-1; len: 13; j_gene: TRBJ2-7; CDR3aa: CASNPGLAYEQYF; CDR3nt: TGTGCCAGCAACCCCGGACTAGCATACGAGCAGTACTTC
abundance: NA; d_gene: NA; v_gene: TRBV5-1; len: 16; j_gene: TRBJ2-1; CDR3aa: CASSSPPGGPYNEQFF; CDR3nt: TGCGCCAGCAGCTCGCCCCCGGGGGGCCCCTACAATGAGCAGTTCTTC
abundance: NA; d_gene: NA; v_gene: TRBV27; len: 14; j_gene: TRBJ1-6; CDR3aa: CASSLTPGVSPLHF; CDR3nt: TGTGCCAGCAGTTTAACACCAGGGGTATCACCCCTCCACTTT
abundance: few; d_gene: TRBD1; v_gene: TRBV6-5; len: 15; j_gene: TRBJ2-3; CDR3aa: CASSGRDRGTDTQYF; CDR3nt: TGTGCCAGCAGTGGCCGGGACAGGGGCACAGATACGCAGTATTTT
abundance: NA; d_gene: NA; v_gene: TRBV10-3; len: 12; j_gene: TRBJ1-1; CDR3aa: CAISESGTEVFF; CDR3nt: TGTGCCATCAGTGAGTCTGGGACTGAAGTTTTCTTT
abundance: NA; d_gene: NA; v_gene: TRBV15; len: 16; j_gene: TRBJ1-3; CDR3aa: CATSRPGLLSGNTIYF; CDR3nt: TGTGCCACCAGCAGACCGGGTTTGCTGTCTGGAAACACCATATATTTT
abundance: few; d_gene: NA; v_gene: TRBV7-9; len: 15; j_gene: TRBJ1-4; CDR3aa: CASSSTQGMNEKLFF; CDR3nt: TGTGCCAGCAGCTCGACACAGGGCATGAATGAAAAACTGTTTTTT
abundance: once; d_gene: NA; v_gene: TRBV9; len: 16; j_gene: TRBJ2-3; CDR3aa: CASSVTSGISTDTQYF; CDR3nt: TGTGCCAGCAGCGTAACTTCAGGGATAAGCACAGATACGCAGTATTTT
abundance: once; d_gene: NA; v_gene: TRBV11-3; len: 13; j_gene: TRBJ2-7; CDR3aa: CASSFRDSYEQYF; CDR3nt: TGTGCCAGCAGCTTCAGGGACTCCTACGAGCAGTACTTC
abundance: NA; d_gene: TRBD2; v_gene: TRBV25-1; len: 15; j_gene: TRBJ2-3; CDR3aa: CASSDPGGPGDTQYF; CDR3nt: TGTGCCAGCAGTGATCCGGGGGGGCCTGGAGATACGCAGTATTTT
abundance: few; d_gene: TRBD1; v_gene: TRBV6-4; len: 15; j_gene: TRBJ2-2; CDR3aa: CASSETGTGGGELFF; CDR3nt: TGTGCCAGCAGTGAAACCGGGACAGGGGGCGGGGAGCTGTTTTTT
abundance: NA; d_gene: NA; v_gene: TRBV5-6; len: 13; j_gene: TRBJ2-1; CDR3aa: CASSLPARNEQFF; CDR3nt: TGTGCCAGCAGCCTCCCAGCGCGGAATGAGCAGTTCTTC